The rows below give T cell receptor beta chains drawn from one sample of a study of spatial heterogeneity in lung cancer. TCRdb fed the 5' RACE reads into MiXCR, producing one record per CDR3 protein. The table has about 7,200 distinct CDR3 sequences, about 5.4% seen once. Here the sequenced sample was normal lung tissue next to the tumor, taken at surgery. The receptors come from a female donor with early-stage non-small cell lung cancer. CDR3s include the opening cysteine and the closing phenylalanine or tryptophan. D genes are given only for firm matches. Expanded clones are given a class, and other clones once, few, many or no size at all.

TRBJ2-1 | TRBV12-3/TRBV12-4 | TRBD2 | many | CASSRGGSGDYNEQFF | TGTGCCAGCAGCCGGGGGGGTAGCGGAGACTACAATGAGCAGTTCTTC
TRBJ2-4 | TRBV20-1 | - | medium-sized | CSATLSGSNIQYF | TGCAGTGCTACTCTTTCTGGGAGTAACATTCAGTACTTC
TRBJ2-3 | TRBV20-1 | - | many | CSARAGDTQYF | TGCAGTGCTAGAGCGGGAGATACGCAGTATTTT
TRBJ1-5 | TRBV28 | - | medium-sized | CASGSEVFNQPQHF | TGTGCCAGCGGTTCCGAGGTGTTCAATCAGCCCCAGCATTTT
TRBJ2-1 | TRBV29-1 | TRBD2 | medium-sized | CSVEAGAYNEQFF | TGCAGCGTAGAAGCGGGAGCCTACAATGAGCAGTTCTTC
TRBJ2-5 | TRBV12-3/TRBV12-4 | - | medium-sized | CASSLSPAETQYF | TGTGCCAGCAGTTTATCTCCAGCCGAGACCCAGTACTTC
TRBJ2-3 | TRBV9 | - | medium-sized | CASSANRVSTDTQYF | TGTGCCAGCAGCGCAAACAGGGTCAGCACAGATACGCAGTATTTT
TRBJ2-1 | TRBV6-4 | - | many | CASSDSSVNEQFF | TGTGCCAGCAGTGACTCAAGCGTCAATGAGCAGTTCTTC
TRBJ2-3 | TRBV6-5 | - | medium-sized | CASSLDLQAHTDTQYF | TGTGCCAGCAGCCTGGACTTACAGGCTCACACAGATACGCAGTATTTT
TRBJ1-1 | TRBV27 | - | - | CASSLMGGVTEAFF | TGTGCCAGCAGTTTAATGGGAGGGGTCACTGAAGCTTTCTTT
TRBJ1-2 | TRBV7-9 | - | many | CASSLRGGYTF | TGTGCCAGCAGCTTGAGGGGCGGCTACACCTTC
TRBJ1-1 | TRBV14 | - | many | CASSVQGTEAFF | TGTGCCAGCAGCGTACAGGGTACTGAAGCTTTCTTT
TRBJ2-7 | TRBV20-1 | TRBD2 | many | CSALSGSLNEQYF | TGCAGTGCTCTTAGCGGGAGTCTCAACGAGCAGTACTTC
TRBJ2-7 | TRBV6-4 | TRBD1 | many | CATSDRGTGEQYF | TGTGCCACCTCCGACAGGGGAACAGGCGAGCAGTACTTC
TRBJ1-3 | TRBV25-1 | - | many | CASRYGGTIYF | TGTGCCAGCAGGTATGGTGGCACCATATATTTT
TRBJ2-5 | TRBV25-1 | - | many | CASSERGETQYF | TGTGCCAGCAGTGAAAGAGGAGAGACCCAGTACTTC
TRBJ2-7 | TRBV6-5 | TRBD2 | few | CASAGVGSYEQYF | TGTGCATCGGCGGGAGTCGGAAGTTACGAGCAGTACTTC
TRBJ2-6 | TRBV29-1 | - | many | CSATGGANVLTF | TGCAGCGCGACAGGTGGGGCCAACGTCCTGACTTTC
TRBJ1-6 | TRBV12-3/TRBV12-4 | - | medium-sized | CASSLIGRNSPLHF | TGTGCCAGCAGTTTAATCGGCAGGAATTCACCCCTCCACTTT
TRBJ2-7 | TRBV12-3/TRBV12-4 | - | - | CASTPGDPRAKQYF | TGTGCCAGCACCCCGGGCGATCCCAGGGCGAAGCAGTACTTC
TRBJ2-3 | TRBV3-1 | - | large | CASSPPGADTQYF | TGTGCCAGCAGCCCCCCGGGGGCAGATACGCAGTATTTT
TRBJ2-1 | TRBV10-3 | - | medium-sized | CAISERRGDEQFF | TGTGCCATCAGTGAGAGGAGAGGTGATGAGCAGTTCTTC
TRBJ2-3 | TRBV5-1 | - | medium-sized | CASSPGQNTDTQYF | TGCGCCAGCAGCCCGGGACAAAACACAGATACGCAGTATTTT
TRBJ1-5 | TRBV7-2 | - | many | CASSSDSEPTYSNQPQHF | TGTGCCAGCAGCTCGGACAGTGAACCTACCTATAGCAATCAGCCCCAGCATTTT
TRBJ1-4 | TRBV18 | - | few | CASSPSGGEKLFF | TGTGCCAGCTCACCGTCGGGGGGCGAAAAACTGTTTTTT
TRBJ2-1 | TRBV18 | - | many | CASSATRRITYNEQFF | TGTGCCAGCTCAGCCACCCGGAGAATCACCTACAATGAGCAGTTCTTC
TRBJ2-2 | TRBV29-1 | TRBD1 | - | CSAGDRGTGELFF | TGCAGCGCCGGGGACAGGGGAACCGGGGAGCTGTTTTTT
TRBJ2-7 | TRBV2 | TRBD2 | medium-sized | CASRDAGVEQYF | TGTGCCAGCAGAGACGCGGGGGTCGAGCAGTACTTC
TRBJ2-1 | TRBV27 | TRBD1 | many | CASSSRDRGFNEQFF | TGTGCCAGCAGTTCCCGGGACAGGGGTTTCAATGAGCAGTTCTTC
TRBJ2-2 | TRBV11-2 | - | - | CASSMLEPINTGELFF | TGTGCCAGCAGCATGCTAGAACCAATCAACACCGGGGAGCTGTTTTTT
TRBJ1-6 | TRBV3-1 | - | medium-sized | CASSRGQDNSPLHF | TGTGCCAGCAGCCGGGGACAAGATAATTCACCCCTCCACTTT
TRBJ1-1 | TRBV5-1 | - | many | CASSLDPKGTEAFF | TGCGCCAGCAGCTTGGATCCCAAAGGGACTGAAGCTTTCTTT
TRBJ2-2 | TRBV30 | - | medium-sized | CAWRAPGWPGELFF | TGTGCCTGGAGGGCTCCGGGTTGGCCCGGGGAGCTGTTTTTT
TRBJ1-5 | TRBV6-5 | - | many | CASSYSVRNRSPQHF | TGTGCCAGCAGTTACTCGGTGAGGAACCGATCGCCCCAGCATTTT
TRBJ1-5 | TRBV12-3/TRBV12-4 | - | medium-sized | CASRPGQISNQPQHF | TGTGCCAGCAGACCCGGACAGATTAGCAATCAGCCCCAGCATTTT
TRBJ1-1 | TRBV5-6 | - | medium-sized | CASSPQGDTEAFF | TGTGCCAGCAGCCCACAGGGAGACACTGAAGCTTTCTTT
TRBJ2-2 | TRBV5-5 | - | many | CASSLGFQSLRELFF | TGTGCCAGCAGCTTGGGCTTTCAATCTCTACGGGAGCTGTTTTTT
TRBJ2-7 | TRBV6-5 | - | medium-sized | CASSYSKGTFREQYF | TGTGCCAGCAGTTACTCGAAGGGGACCTTCCGCGAGCAGTACTTC